One and the same sample provided the 28 T cell receptor beta chains below, sequenced in a study of Graves' ophthalmopathy and Graves' hyperthyroidism (dated by TCRdb to 2017 to 2018). The reads were generated on an Illumina HiSeq 2000. TCR beta CDR3 regions were amplified from RNA transcripts for repertoire sequencing. The first round of RT-PCR was done with HTBI primers and the Qiagen OneStep RT-PCR kit, and was followed by a second round of multiplex PCR, then size selection and purification. The raw public reads went through TCRdb reprocessing: fastp at Q25, MiXCR clone calling, in-frame beta chains kept. Entries that share a CDR3 protein sequence are merged under the most common genes and DNA. Across this sample there are about 500,000 distinct CDR3 sequences, with less than 40% seen only once. Around 4% of the sample is taken by the ten largest. Input material: peripheral blood or thyroid tissue (not recorded which). The receptors were gathered from an adult man with Graves' hyperthyroidism.

This clonotype was counted between two and nine times. CDR3: CASSRQPLNSPLHF. The CDR3 DNA sequence: TGTGCCAGCAGCCGACAGCCTCTTAATTCACCCCTCCACTTT. V and J are TRBV6-5 and TRBJ1-6; tentative D call: TRBD1 (5 bases). This CDR3 region has 14 residues. Germline CDR1 reads MNHEY; CDR2 reads SVGAGI. V shed 6 bases and J shed 6 bases, with 12 bases lying between them.

With respect to this clonotype: A junction boundary mismatches the germline segment, possibly from a read error. The chain carries TRBV7-7 and TRBJ2-5; 7 nucleotides line up with TRBD1. The germline gives CDR1 SSHAT, CDR2 FNYEAQ (reference sequence). This CDR3 region has 16 residues. CDR3 loop: CASSRWTGTPEETQYF. The CDR3, as DNA: TGTGCTAGCAGCAGATGGACAGGAACCCCCGAGGAGACCCAGTACTTC.

The V and J genes are TRBV5-6 and TRBJ1-2; a weak D match, TRBD1 (6 bases). The CDR3 length is 15 residues. CDR1 is SGHDT, CDR2 YYEEEE, per germline. Trimming took off 4 bases at V and 5 bases at J, with 18 bases between the two ends. CDR3 DNA sequence: TGTGCCAGCAGCCAGCTCCGGGACATGCAGTATGGCTACACCTTC. As protein: CASSQLRDMQYGYTF.

The J gene is TRBJ2-3, the V gene TRBV7-4, with 11 positions matching TRBD1. The CDR3 has 17 residues. The J segment lost 5 bases and the V segment lost 0 bases, leaving 7 bases of the junction unmatched. CDR1 is SGHVT and CDR2 is SQSDAQ in the germline V gene. Here the CDR3 DNA reads TGTGCCAGCAGCTTAGCGGGGACAGGGGGTTCGGAAGATACGCAGTATTTT. Its translation: CASSLAGTGGSEDTQYF. Complete variable domain (other parts from reference TRBV7-4 and TRBJ2-3): GAGVSQSPRYKVAKRGRDVALRCDSISGHVTLYWYRQTLGQGSEVLTYSQSDAQRDKSGRPSGRFSAERPERSVSTLKIQRTEQGDSAVYLCASSLAGTGGSEDTQYFGPGTRLTVL.

CDR3 nucleotide sequence: TGTGCCATCGCGGACAGGGGGTTGGAGACCCAGTACTTC. Translated: CAIADRGLETQYF. The J gene is TRBJ2-5, the V gene TRBV10-3; 10 bases are shared with TRBD1. The CDR3 loop spans 13 amino acids. With V trimmed by 8 bases and J by 5 bases, 5 bases remained unmatched. Germline lookup yields CDR1 ENHRY and CDR2 SYGVKD.

This clonotype was counted a few times. V gene TRBV27 combines with J gene TRBJ1-5, with 9 nucleotides matching TRBD1. Looked up from germline, CDR1 is MNHEY and CDR2 is SMNVEV (reference sequence). This CDR3 spans 16 amino acids. V was clipped by 6 bases and J by 3 bases; unmatched bases: 9. CDR3 sequence (DNA): TGTGCCAGCAGCAACGCGTGGACAGGGGCCAATCAGCCCCAGCATTTT. This translates into CASSNAWTGANQPQHF.

On this clonotype itself: At one end the junction does not follow the germline gene, possibly because of a read error. The rearrangement joins TRBV7-3 to TRBJ2-7; TRBD1 matches 9 bases. The germline V gene has CDR1 SGHTA and CDR2 FQGTGA. This CDR3 contains 15 residues. In DNA form, the CDR3 reads TGTGCCAGCAGCCAACAGGGGGCTCCCTCCCACGAGCAGTACTTC. Protein product: CASSQQGAPSHEQYF.

The V and J genes are TRBV10-3 and TRBJ2-2, with D possibly being TRBD1 (6 bases). This CDR3 region has 13 residues. Trimming removed 9 bases from V and 7 bases from J, with 15 bases in between. Germline V gene lookup returns CDR1 ENHRY and CDR2 SYGVKD. CDR3 sequence: CAIAYRDGGELFF. DNA of the CDR3: TGTGCCATAGCATACAGGGACGGCGGGGAGCTGTTTTTT.

This clonotype was found a few times. At one of its ends the junction is not consistent with the germline gene, which may arise from a read error. V gene TRBV12-3 or TRBV12-4 combines with J gene TRBJ2-3; 9 bases align to TRBD2. This CDR3 is 14 amino acids long. The CDR3 protein is CASRLAGVTDTQYF. CDR3 coding DNA: TGTGCCAGCAGGTTAGCGGGAGTTACAGATACGCAGTATTTT.

In its sample, this clonotype was seen a few times. The genes are TRBV2 and TRBJ1-2; possible D gene TRBD1, 5 bases. From germline, CDR1 is SNHLY and CDR2 FYNNEI. The CDR3 has 13 amino acids. With 7 bases removed from V and 0 bases from J, the gap between germline ends came to 9 bases. The CDR3 region is CASISGSNYGYTF. DNA for the CDR3: TGTGCCAGCATATCAGGGTCTAACTATGGCTACACCTTC.

This clonotype showed up many times. V gene TRBV29-1 combines with J gene TRBJ2-5; 8 positions match TRBD1. The CDR3 covers 13 residues. With 7 bases clipped from V and 2 bases from J, the junction kept 6 bases outside the gene matches. Germline V CDR1 and CDR2: SQVTM, ANQGSEA. CDR3 sequence: CSARTGLQETQYF. The DNA of the CDR3 is TGCAGCGCCCGGACAGGGCTACAAGAGACCCAGTACTTC.

V and J are TRBV14 and TRBJ2-3, with 7 bases lining up with TRBD1. J lost 0 bases, V lost 4 bases, and 7 bases had no gene match. Germline V lookup: CDR1 SGHDN, CDR2 FVKESK. The CDR3 length is 16 residues. The chain's CDR3 is CASSLDSDRSTDTQYF. The CDR3 DNA reads TGTGCCAGCAGCCTCGACTCGGACAGGAGCACAGATACGCAGTATTTT.

The rearrangement joins TRBV7-8 to TRBJ2-2; perhaps TRBD2 as D (5 bases). Per the germline V gene, CDR1 is SGHVS and CDR2 is FQNEAQ. Trimming cost V 5 bases and J 9 bases, with 13 bases left between them. This CDR3 spans 13 amino acids. The CDR3: CASSQRGVRELFF. In nucleotides, the CDR3 is TGTGCCAGCAGCCAACGGGGTGTTAGGGAGCTGTTTTTT.

This clonotype was seen a handful of times. The rearrangement uses TRBV10-3 and TRBJ2-6; D is uncertain. Germline V CDR1 and CDR2: ENHRY, SYGVKD. The CDR3 totals 18 residues. V shed 2 bases and J shed 2 bases, with 16 bases lying between them. The CDR3 bases are TGTGCCATCAGTGAGATATGGATAGAAGACCCTGGGGCCAACGTCCTGACTTTC. Translating gives CAISEIWIEDPGANVLTF.

This clonotype was seen only a few times. The chain combines TRBV19 with TRBJ1-5; D unclear. CDR1 and CDR2 (germline): LNHDA, SQIVND (reference sequence). The CDR3 extends over 13 amino acids. Trimming cost V 3 bases and J 3 bases, with 6 bases left between them. CDR3 residues: CASSIHYNQPQHF. CDR3 coding DNA: TGTGCCAGTAGTATTCATTACAATCAGCCCCAGCATTTT.

This clonotype was seen only a few times. J is TRBJ2-7 and V is TRBV12-3 or TRBV12-4; D gene ambiguous. The V end was cut by 6 bases, the J end by 2 bases, with 14 bases between. The CDR3 extends over 14 amino acids. The CDR3 is CASSQDVQPYEQYF. DNA for the CDR3: TGTGCCAGCAGCCAAGACGTACAGCCCTACGAGCAGTACTTC.

The chain has TRBV10-2 and TRBJ2-5; 12 bases align to TRBD1. V dropped 8 bases and J dropped 4; count of bases not matched to a gene: 8. Germline lookup yields CDR1 WSHSY and CDR2 SAAADI. The CDR3 consists of 15 residues. The DNA for the CDR3 is TGCGCCAGCGTTGGGACAGGGGGCGCGGTAGAGACCCAGTACTTC. It is translated as CASVGTGGAVETQYF.

This chain joins TRBV7-2 and TRBJ1-1; 10 positions agree with TRBD1. The CDR3 extends over 15 amino acids. Looked up from germline, CDR1 is SGHTA and CDR2 is FQGNSA. V lost 3 bases and J lost 5; bases outside the gene matches: 6. CDR3 sequence (DNA): TGTGCCAGCAGCTTCCGGGACAGGGGAAGAACTGAAGCTTTCTTT. Translated, it gives CASSFRDRGRTEAFF.

This chain joins TRBV29-1 and TRBJ2-7; perhaps D is TRBD1 or TRBD2 (5 bases each). This CDR3 spans 14 amino acids. Germline CDR1 SQVTM, CDR2 ANQGSEA. The V end was cut by 7 bases, the J end by 2 bases, with 18 bases between. The CDR3 loop is CSAESERGTYEQYF. The CDR3 DNA follows: TGCAGCGCCGAGTCGGAGAGGGGAACCTACGAGCAGTACTTC.

The J gene is TRBJ2-3, the V gene TRBV5-1, with TRBD1 as a possible D gene (6 bases). The CDR3 extends over 14 amino acids. Trimming removed 4 bases at V and 2 bases at J, with 11 bases between. Germline CDR1 is SGHRS and CDR2 is YFSETQ. For the CDR3, the DNA is TGCGCCAGCAGCGTTAGGGGGTTCACAGATACGCAGTATTTT. This encodes CASSVRGFTDTQYF.

V usage is TRBV12-3 or TRBV12-4 and J usage is TRBJ1-1; possibly TRBD1 for D (5 bases). The V end was cut by 3 bases, the J end by 6 bases, with 14 bases between. The CDR3 loop spans 14 amino acids. The CDR3 sequence is CASSFEGIRPEAFF. The CDR3 bases are TGTGCCAGCAGTTTCGAGGGGATTCGGCCTGAAGCTTTCTTT.

V gene TRBV7-3 combines with J gene TRBJ2-3; perhaps TRBD2 as D (8 bases). The CDR3 is made up of 14 amino acids. Trimming cost V 6 bases and J 6 bases, with 16 bases left between them. Germline CDR1 reads SGHTA; CDR2 reads FQGTGA. In DNA, the CDR3 is TGTGCCAGCAGTCGGGACAGCGGGAGCGATACGCAGTATTTT. Protein: CASSRDSGSDTQYF. The full variable domain, in which reference TRBV7-3 and TRBJ2-3 provide the parts outside the CDR3, is GAGVSQTPSNKVTEKGKYVELRCDPISGHTALYWYRQSLGQGPEFLIYFQGTGAADDSGLPNDRFFAVRPEGSVSTLKIQRTERGDSAVYLCASSRDSGSDTQYFGPGTRLTVL.

This clonotype was seen repeatedly, ten times or more. The CDR3 here is CAISEWTGEAYGYTF. The CDR3 DNA follows: TGTGCCATCAGTGAGTGGACAGGGGAGGCCTATGGCTACACCTTC. The gene calls are TRBV10-3 and TRBJ1-2, with TRBD1 matching over 9 bases. CDR3 length: 15 residues. With 1 base clipped from V and 4 bases from J, the junction kept 4 bases outside the gene matches. Per the germline V gene, CDR1 is ENHRY and CDR2 is SYGVKD.

This clonotype occurred a few times. The chain has TRBV6-1 and TRBJ2-7; perhaps TRBD1 as D (5 bases). The CDR3 runs 14 residues. The germline V and J ends were trimmed by 3 bases and 2 bases, with 11 bases remaining between them. The V gene's germline CDR1 is MNHNS and CDR2 SASEGT. CDR3 amino acids: CASSDLTGTYEQYF. CDR3 bases: TGTGCCAGCAGTGACCTAACAGGAACCTACGAGCAGTACTTC.

This clonotype was found many times. The rearrangement uses TRBV20-1 and TRBJ1-5; tentative D call: TRBD1 (6 bases). Germline lookup yields CDR1 DFQATT and CDR2 SNEGSKA (reference sequence). V dropped 0 bases and J dropped 10 bases, with 13 bases sitting between them. The CDR3 is made up of 13 amino acids. The CDR3 loop reads CSARETGNQPQHF. The CDR3 nucleotides read TGCAGTGCTAGAGAAACAGGGAACCAACCCCAGCATTTT.

This clonotype was seen many times. This chain joins TRBV7-2 and TRBJ1-6; 9 bases align to TRBD1. CDR1 is SGHTA, CDR2 FQGNSA, per germline. Trimming took 2 bases from V and 7 from J; bases not matched to a gene: 3. The CDR3 is 15 amino acids. The CDR3 sequence is CASSLIDRGNSPLHF. CDR3 coding DNA: TGTGCCAGCAGCTTAATCGACAGGGGGAATTCACCCCTCCACTTT.

This clonotype was observed once. Given a much more abundant clone one base away, this may be a read error. The chain is built from TRBV4-2 and TRBJ2-5; D gene uncertain. Germline loops: CDR1 LGHNA, CDR2 YNFKEQ. The CDR3 sequence is 14 residues long. In DNA form, the CDR3 reads TGTGCCTGCAGCTCCCCAGCAGGAAAAGAGACCCAGTACTTC. This translates into CACSSPAGKETQYF.

This clonotype showed up just a few times. This chain connects TRBV5-6 to TRBJ2-2; D remains ambiguous. The CDR3 covers 14 residues. Germline V gives CDR1 SGHDT, CDR2 YYEEEE. V lost 0 bases to trimming and J lost 10 bases, with 13 bases between them. CDR3 residues: CASSLAHEVVELFF. The CDR3 region has the DNA TGTGCCAGCAGCTTGGCCCATGAGGTCGTGGAGCTGTTTTTT.